A single sample is the source of the 15 T cell receptor beta chains below, sequenced in a study of blood T cell repertoires in COVID-19. Data came from immunoSEQ multiplex PCR; TCRdb stores just in-frame clones and leaves some out. The data contain some 97,000 clones, 65% to 90% of them seen just once; the ten biggest clones take up roughly 2.6%. Material: PBMCs or T cells enriched from blood (not recorded which). The receptors were gathered from a woman aged 50 to 60 who had recovered from COVID-19.

The rearrangement links TRBV5-1 to TRBJ1-1; D perhaps matches TRBD1 (5 bases). Germline V gene data show CDR1 as SGHRS and CDR2 as YFSETQ. The CDR3 runs 13 residues. Trimming took off 4 bases at V and 4 bases at J, with 11 bases between the two ends. As DNA, the CDR3 is TGCGCCAGCAGCATCAGGGAGGGCACTGAAGCTTTCTTT. Translating it yields CASSIREGTEAFF.

The genes are TRBV5-6 and TRBJ2-5, with 8 bases matching TRBD2. With V trimmed by 4 bases and J by 5 bases, 7 bases remained unmatched. The CDR3 totals 14 residues. Per the germline V gene, CDR1 is SGHDT and CDR2 is YYEEEE. The CDR3 DNA is TGTGCCAGCAGCGCACGGGGGGGCTGGGAGACCCAGTACTTC. It translates to CASSARGGWETQYF.

The CDR3 here is CASSSFHRGQTDYEQYF. The CDR3 nucleotides are TGTGCCAGCAGCTCGTTCCACAGGGGGCAGACTGACTACGAGCAGTACTTC. The V call is TRBV28, the J call TRBJ2-7; 9 positions match TRBD1. The CDR3 consists of 17 residues. CDR1 and CDR2 (germline): MDHEN, SYDVKM. J gave up 3 bases and V 6 bases, and 15 bases lay outside the gene matches.

This sequence joins TRBV28 and TRBJ2-3; TRBD1 agrees at 9 bases. From germline, CDR1 is MDHEN and CDR2 SYDVKM. V lost 5 bases, J lost 3 bases, and 9 bases stayed unmatched. The CDR3 spans 16 residues. CDR3 sequence (DNA): TGTGCCAGCAGTGAAACGGGACAGGGAATGACAGATACGCAGTATTTT. This encodes CASSETGQGMTDTQYF.

The chain carries TRBV7-9 and TRBJ2-3, with 9 positions matching TRBD1. CDR1 is SEHNR and CDR2 is FQNEAQ in the germline V gene (reference sequence). V dropped 5 bases and J dropped 2; count of bases not matched to a gene: 11. This CDR3 region has 17 residues. The CDR3 loop reads CASSENSGTGYTDTQYF. For the CDR3, the DNA is TGTGCCAGCAGCGAAAACTCCGGGACAGGGTACACAGATACGCAGTATTTT.

This sequence joins TRBV9 and TRBJ1-4, with D possibly matching TRBD1 (6 bases). The CDR3 loop spans 15 amino acids. Trimming cost V 7 bases and J 8 bases, with 21 bases left between them. Per germline, CDR1 SGDLS and CDR2 YYNGEE. The CDR3, as DNA: TGTGCCAGCTCGGAGTGGGACACCTCTGAAGAAAAACTGTTTTTT. Its translation is CASSEWDTSEEKLFF.

The chain links TRBV18 to TRBJ1-2; perhaps TRBD1 as D (5 bases). Trimming removed 3 bases from V and 6 bases from J, with 14 bases in between. This CDR3 has 14 amino acids. Germline assignment: CDR1 KGHSH and CDR2 LQKENI. The CDR3 DNA reads TGTGCCAGCTCACCCGACACCGTGGGGCATGGCTACACCTTC. This sequence encodes CASSPDTVGHGYTF.

This clone has just a few counts. This chain links TRBV11-1 with TRBJ2-7, with 7 bases matching TRBD1. J lost 1 base, V lost 1 base, and 7 bases had no gene match. The CDR3 totals 16 residues. Germline V CDR1 and CDR2: SGHAT, FQDESV (reference sequence). CDR3 sequence: CASSLVSGGGSYEQYF. The CDR3 DNA is TGTGCCAGCAGCTTAGTTTCAGGGGGTGGATCCTACGAGCAGTACTTC.

The chain carries TRBV12-3 or TRBV12-4 and TRBJ1-4; D is possibly TRBD1 (5 bases). V lost 1 base and J lost 8, with 5 bases in between. The CDR3 has 12 amino acids. Written as DNA, the CDR3 is TGTGCCAGCAGTTTAGGGACAGAAAAACTGTTTTTT. Translation gives CASSLGTEKLFF.

The CDR3 sequence: CATSDSLSPGGDEQFF. In nucleotides, the CDR3 is TGTGCCACCAGTGATTCATTATCCCCAGGAGGCGATGAGCAGTTCTTC. The chain uses TRBV24-1 and TRBJ2-1; D is perhaps TRBD2 (5 bases). The germline CDR1 and CDR2 sequences are KGHDR and SFDVKD. The CDR3 has 16 amino acids. Trimming removed 2 bases from V and 8 bases from J, with 18 bases in between.

The rearrangement joins TRBV9 to TRBJ2-3, with TRBD2 identical over 9 bases. The CDR3 sequence is 17 residues long. After removal of 3 bases from V and 3 bases from J, the junction contained 11 bases not matched to a gene. Looked up from germline, CDR1 is SGDLS and CDR2 is YYNGEE. In nucleotides, the CDR3 is TGTGCCAGCAGCGCACGGATCAGCGGGAGGCCTACAGATACGCAGTATTTT. The encoded protein is CASSARISGRPTDTQYF.

V usage is TRBV7-9 and J usage is TRBJ1-6; TRBD1 aligns across 10 bases. The CDR3 runs to 14 residues. The J segment lost 9 bases and the V segment lost 5 bases, leaving 4 bases of the junction unmatched. The V gene's germline CDR1 is SEHNR and CDR2 FQNEAQ (reference sequence). In DNA form, the CDR3 reads TGTGCCAGCAGCACCCGGGACAGGGGTTCACCCCTCCACTTT. It is translated as CASSTRDRGSPLHF.

The V gene is TRBV12-3 or TRBV12-4, the J gene TRBJ2-5; possible D gene TRBD1, 6 bases. This CDR3 region has 13 residues. V lost 6 bases to trimming and J lost 4 bases, with 12 bases between them. The CDR3 region is CASRAQGPETQYF. The CDR3 DNA follows: TGTGCCAGCAGAGCACAGGGTCCAGAGACCCAGTACTTC.

The chain uses TRBV12-3 or TRBV12-4 and TRBJ2-7; D might be TRBD1 (6 bases). The CDR3 consists of 12 residues. V dropped 10 bases and J dropped 3 bases, with 13 bases sitting between them. CDR3 region: CATRQAHYEQYF. The CDR3 nucleotides are TGTGCCACGAGACAGGCTCACTACGAGCAGTACTTC.

This clone came up once. The chain is built from TRBV18 and TRBJ2-5, with TRBD2 matching over 9 bases. The V gene end was trimmed by 3 bases and the J gene end by 1 base; junction bases not matched to a gene: 6. CDR3 length: 16 residues. Germline assignment: CDR1 KGHSH and CDR2 LQKENI. The CDR3 protein is CASSPTLAGSQETQYF. The CDR3 DNA follows: TGTGCCAGCTCACCGACCCTAGCGGGGTCCCAAGAGACCCAGTACTTC.